This is a list of T cell receptor beta chains from one sample in a study of blood T cell repertoires in COVID-19. Produced via immunoSEQ multiplex PCR; TCRdb's table is partial and in-frame only. This table holds more than 65,000 clones, under 95% found once. What was sequenced was peripheral blood. The receptor source for this set is a human donor in a cohort sampled during active COVID-19. Each CDR3 is given with its conserved first and last residue. Each record gives: J gene, CDR3 length, clone size, V gene, D gene, CDR3 DNA, CDR3 protein. D genes are given only for firm matches. A clone size is listed for some rows: how often the clone was seen (once, few, many), or a class if it is expanded.

j_call: TRBJ2-7
cdr3_length: 13
clone_size: once
v_call: TRBV5-4
d_call: .
cdr3_nt: TGTGCCAGCAGTTCAACAGGATACTACGAGCAGTACTTC
cdr3_aa: CASSSTGYYEQYF

j_call: TRBJ1-3
cdr3_length: 15
clone_size: .
v_call: TRBV5-6
d_call: .
cdr3_nt: TGTGCCAGCAGCTTTGGTCTCAGCTCTGGAAACACCATATATTTT
cdr3_aa: CASSFGLSSGNTIYF

j_call: TRBJ1-1
cdr3_length: 13
clone_size: .
v_call: TRBV2
d_call: .
cdr3_nt: TGTGCCAGCAGTGAAGCGGGGAGGGGTGAAGCTTTCTTT
cdr3_aa: CASSEAGRGEAFF

j_call: TRBJ2-4
cdr3_length: 15
clone_size: .
v_call: TRBV2
d_call: TRBD1
cdr3_nt: TGTGCCAGCAGTGAATCCCGGGACAGGGTGGACATTCAGTACTTC
cdr3_aa: CASSESRDRVDIQYF

j_call: TRBJ1-5
cdr3_length: 15
clone_size: .
v_call: TRBV7-2
d_call: .
cdr3_nt: TGTGCCAGCAGCTTAGTGGGCACAGTAAATCAGCCCCAGCATTTT
cdr3_aa: CASSLVGTVNQPQHF

j_call: TRBJ2-7
cdr3_length: 14
clone_size: .
v_call: TRBV6-2/TRBV6-3
d_call: .
cdr3_nt: TGTGCCAGCAGTTACTCGGAGAGCTCCTACGAGCAGTACTTC
cdr3_aa: CASSYSESSYEQYF

j_call: TRBJ1-6
cdr3_length: 17
clone_size: .
v_call: TRBV5-1
d_call: .
cdr3_nt: TGCGCCAGCAGCTTCTCCCGGGGGGATTACTTGGATTCACCCCTCCACTTT
cdr3_aa: CASSFSRGDYLDSPLHF

j_call: TRBJ2-7
cdr3_length: 16
clone_size: .
v_call: TRBV4-3
d_call: TRBD1
cdr3_nt: TGCGCCAGCAGCCAAGAGTGGCAGGGGGCGAGCTACGAGCAGTACTTC
cdr3_aa: CASSQEWQGASYEQYF

j_call: TRBJ1-5
cdr3_length: 15
clone_size: .
v_call: TRBV30
d_call: TRBD1
cdr3_nt: TGTGCCTGGAGCCCCGGACAGGCTAGCAATCAGCCCCAGCATTTT
cdr3_aa: CAWSPGQASNQPQHF

j_call: TRBJ2-1
cdr3_length: 15
clone_size: .
v_call: TRBV4-1
d_call: TRBD1
cdr3_nt: TGCGCCAGCAGCCAACAGGGGGCGCCTGACAATGAGCAGTTCTTC
cdr3_aa: CASSQQGAPDNEQFF

j_call: TRBJ2-7
cdr3_length: 19
clone_size: .
v_call: TRBV28
d_call: TRBD1
cdr3_nt: TGTGCCAGTAGCGGCCCGGGACAGGGGCCGACCCCAATTACCTACGAGCAGTACTTC
cdr3_aa: CASSGPGQGPTPITYEQYF

j_call: TRBJ1-6
cdr3_length: 18
clone_size: .
v_call: TRBV7-3
d_call: TRBD1
cdr3_nt: TGTGCCAGCAGCTTTGGACAGGCGTCAAATCATCATAATTCACCCCTCCACTTT
cdr3_aa: CASSFGQASNHHNSPLHF

j_call: TRBJ1-2
cdr3_length: 15
clone_size: .
v_call: TRBV9
d_call: .
cdr3_nt: TGTGCCAGCAGCGTAGGACAGGCTTCGAACTATGGCTACACCTTC
cdr3_aa: CASSVGQASNYGYTF

j_call: TRBJ2-6
cdr3_length: 16
clone_size: .
v_call: TRBV7-3
d_call: .
cdr3_nt: TGTGCCAGCAGCATGACAGGTGCCTCTGGGGCCAACGTCCTGACTTTC
cdr3_aa: CASSMTGASGANVLTF

j_call: TRBJ2-7
cdr3_length: 13
clone_size: .
v_call: TRBV27
d_call: .
cdr3_nt: TGTGCCAGCAGAAAGCAAGACTCCTACGAGCAGTACTTC
cdr3_aa: CASRKQDSYEQYF

j_call: TRBJ2-1
cdr3_length: 14
clone_size: .
v_call: TRBV27
d_call: .
cdr3_nt: TGTGCCAGCGGGGGGGGCCCATTGTACAATGAGCAGTTCTTC
cdr3_aa: CASGGGPLYNEQFF

j_call: TRBJ1-1
cdr3_length: 14
clone_size: .
v_call: TRBV27
d_call: .
cdr3_nt: TGTGCCAGCAGTTTTGGAAGAGGAAACACTGAAGCTTTCTTT
cdr3_aa: CASSFGRGNTEAFF

j_call: TRBJ1-5
cdr3_length: 15
clone_size: .
v_call: TRBV30
d_call: .
cdr3_nt: TGTGCCTGGAGTGTCCCCCTTCGTGGCCATCAGCCCCAGCATTTT
cdr3_aa: CAWSVPLRGHQPQHF

j_call: TRBJ2-1
cdr3_length: 14
clone_size: .
v_call: TRBV27
d_call: .
cdr3_nt: TGTGCCAGCAGTTGGGGGCTGATGGGGAATGAGCAGTTCTTC
cdr3_aa: CASSWGLMGNEQFF

j_call: TRBJ1-1
cdr3_length: 10
clone_size: .
v_call: TRBV6-5
d_call: .
cdr3_nt: TGTGCCAGCATGGATAGCATCGCTTTCTTT
cdr3_aa: CASMDSIAFF

j_call: TRBJ2-7
cdr3_length: 14
clone_size: .
v_call: TRBV27
d_call: TRBD2
cdr3_nt: TGTGCCAGCAGTTTCAGCGGGGGGGCTGCCGAGCAGTACTTC
cdr3_aa: CASSFSGGAAEQYF

j_call: TRBJ2-1
cdr3_length: 17
clone_size: .
v_call: TRBV4-2
d_call: TRBD2
cdr3_nt: TGTGCCAGCAGCCCGCCCGTAGCGGGGGGGCTTTACAATGAGCAGTTCTTC
cdr3_aa: CASSPPVAGGLYNEQFF

j_call: TRBJ2-1
cdr3_length: 18
clone_size: once
v_call: TRBV2
d_call: .
cdr3_nt: TGTGCCAGCAGTTCCCCGGAGGGGGGGGCCCCAAAGTGGGATGAGCAGTTCTTC
cdr3_aa: CASSSPEGGAPKWDEQFF

j_call: TRBJ1-2
cdr3_length: 18
clone_size: once
v_call: TRBV4-1
d_call: TRBD1
cdr3_nt: TGCGCCAGCAGCCAACAGACAGGGGGCGCCTGGGACAACTATGGCTACACCTTC
cdr3_aa: CASSQQTGGAWDNYGYTF

j_call: TRBJ1-2
cdr3_length: 17
clone_size: .
v_call: TRBV28
d_call: .
cdr3_nt: TGTGCCAGCAGCCACGGGAGGGACGGCTATTCTAACTATGGCTACACCTTC
cdr3_aa: CASSHGRDGYSNYGYTF

j_call: TRBJ1-3
cdr3_length: 18
clone_size: .
v_call: TRBV4-1
d_call: .
cdr3_nt: TGCGCCAGCAGCCAAGGGGGCACCCGCGTCTTCTCTGGAAACACCATATATTTT
cdr3_aa: CASSQGGTRVFSGNTIYF

j_call: TRBJ1-4
cdr3_length: 15
clone_size: .
v_call: TRBV28
d_call: TRBD1
cdr3_nt: TGTGCCAGCAGTTCCGGGACAGGGGGGAATGAAAAACTGTTTTTT
cdr3_aa: CASSSGTGGNEKLFF

j_call: TRBJ2-1
cdr3_length: 16
clone_size: .
v_call: TRBV5-4
d_call: TRBD2
cdr3_nt: TGTGCCAGCAGCTACCTCGGGACTAGCGGATACAATGAGCAGTTCTTC
cdr3_aa: CASSYLGTSGYNEQFF

j_call: TRBJ1-1
cdr3_length: 13
clone_size: .
v_call: TRBV5-6
d_call: .
cdr3_nt: TGTGCCAGCAGCTTTTCCGGGAACACTGAAGCTTTCTTT
cdr3_aa: CASSFSGNTEAFF

j_call: TRBJ1-4
cdr3_length: 15
clone_size: few
v_call: TRBV7-6
d_call: TRBD1
cdr3_nt: TGTGCCAGCAGCCTAAACAGGGGGCAGGATGAAAAACTGTTTTTT
cdr3_aa: CASSLNRGQDEKLFF

j_call: TRBJ2-5
cdr3_length: 15
clone_size: .
v_call: TRBV28
d_call: TRBD2
cdr3_nt: TGTGCCAGCAGTCTAGATAGCGGGGCAGTTGAGACCCAGTACTTC
cdr3_aa: CASSLDSGAVETQYF

j_call: TRBJ1-1
cdr3_length: 15
clone_size: once
v_call: TRBV29-1
d_call: TRBD1
cdr3_nt: TGCAGCGTTGAACCCGGGACAGGGGGATCCACTGAAGCTTTCTTT
cdr3_aa: CSVEPGTGGSTEAFF

j_call: TRBJ1-5
cdr3_length: 15
clone_size: .
v_call: TRBV24-1
d_call: .
cdr3_nt: TGTGCCACCGGAAAGGCGGTAAATAGCAATCAGCCCCAGCATTTT
cdr3_aa: CATGKAVNSNQPQHF

j_call: TRBJ1-1
cdr3_length: 13
clone_size: once
v_call: TRBV27
d_call: .
cdr3_nt: TGTGCCAGCAGGCTCGTAAGAGGCACTGAAGCTTTCTTT
cdr3_aa: CASRLVRGTEAFF

j_call: TRBJ2-7
cdr3_length: 15
clone_size: .
v_call: TRBV6-5
d_call: TRBD1
cdr3_nt: TGTGCCAGCAGTTCCCCGGGACAGGGACCGTGGGAGCAGTACTTC
cdr3_aa: CASSSPGQGPWEQYF

j_call: TRBJ2-7
cdr3_length: 15
clone_size: .
v_call: TRBV7-6
d_call: TRBD1
cdr3_nt: TGTGCCAGCAGCTTCGGCCAGGGGGCAGCTTACGAGCAGTACTTC
cdr3_aa: CASSFGQGAAYEQYF

j_call: TRBJ1-2
cdr3_length: 14
clone_size: .
v_call: TRBV19
d_call: TRBD1
cdr3_nt: TGTGCCAGTAGTCCGGGGACAGGGACGTATGGCTACACCTTC
cdr3_aa: CASSPGTGTYGYTF

j_call: TRBJ1-1
cdr3_length: 12
clone_size: .
v_call: TRBV28
d_call: .
cdr3_nt: TGTGCCAGCAGTTTGACTGTCACTGAAGCTTTCTTT
cdr3_aa: CASSLTVTEAFF

j_call: TRBJ2-7
cdr3_length: 15
clone_size: .
v_call: TRBV6-5
d_call: TRBD2
cdr3_nt: TGTGCCAGCAGTTATGGGGGGGGAGGCTCCTACGAGCAGTACTTC
cdr3_aa: CASSYGGGGSYEQYF

j_call: TRBJ1-1
cdr3_length: 15
clone_size: once
v_call: TRBV4-1
d_call: .
cdr3_nt: TGCGCCAGCAGCCAAGGTAATCCAGGGAACACTGAAGCTTTCTTT
cdr3_aa: CASSQGNPGNTEAFF

j_call: TRBJ1-2
cdr3_length: 13
clone_size: .
v_call: TRBV9
d_call: .
cdr3_nt: TGTGCCAGCAGCGGACAGCCCCTACTTGGCTACACCTTC
cdr3_aa: CASSGQPLLGYTF

j_call: TRBJ2-7
cdr3_length: 14
clone_size: .
v_call: TRBV5-1
d_call: TRBD1
cdr3_nt: TGCGCCAGCAGCTTGTCAGGGGGTTCCTACGAGCAGTACTTC
cdr3_aa: CASSLSGGSYEQYF

j_call: TRBJ2-7
cdr3_length: 18
clone_size: .
v_call: TRBV21-1
d_call: .
cdr3_nt: TGTGCCAGCAGCAAGAGGGGCTTGGGACTCCGGAGGAACTACGAGCAGTACTTC
cdr3_aa: CASSKRGLGLRRNYEQYF

j_call: TRBJ1-5
cdr3_length: 15
clone_size: .
v_call: TRBV29-1
d_call: TRBD1
cdr3_nt: TGCAGCGTTGCGGCAGGGGGCGAACGAAATCAGCCCCAGCATTTT
cdr3_aa: CSVAAGGERNQPQHF

j_call: TRBJ2-1
cdr3_length: 15
clone_size: .
v_call: TRBV6-2/TRBV6-3
d_call: TRBD1
cdr3_nt: TGTGCCAGCAGTCCCCGGGACAGGGGCTACAATGAGCAGTTCTTC
cdr3_aa: CASSPRDRGYNEQFF

j_call: TRBJ1-1
cdr3_length: 13
clone_size: .
v_call: TRBV19
d_call: TRBD1
cdr3_nt: TGTGCCAGTAGACGCTCAGGGGGACGGGAAGCTTTCTTT
cdr3_aa: CASRRSGGREAFF

j_call: TRBJ2-7
cdr3_length: 16
clone_size: .
v_call: TRBV19
d_call: TRBD2
cdr3_nt: TGTGCCAGTATGTCGACTAGCGGGGTAACGTCCTACGAGCAGTACTTC
cdr3_aa: CASMSTSGVTSYEQYF

j_call: TRBJ2-7
cdr3_length: 15
clone_size: once
v_call: TRBV14
d_call: .
cdr3_nt: TGTGCCAGCAGCCAAGATTCCAGGTCCGTTTACGAGCAGTACTTC
cdr3_aa: CASSQDSRSVYEQYF

j_call: TRBJ2-7
cdr3_length: 15
clone_size: .
v_call: TRBV19
d_call: TRBD1
cdr3_nt: TGTGCCAGTAGCCTTACCCGGGACAGCGCCTACGAGCAGTACTTC
cdr3_aa: CASSLTRDSAYEQYF

j_call: TRBJ2-7
cdr3_length: 15
clone_size: once
v_call: TRBV10-1
d_call: TRBD1
cdr3_nt: TGCGCCAGCAGCGCCGGACAGGGGGCTTACTACGAGCAGTACTTC
cdr3_aa: CASSAGQGAYYEQYF

j_call: TRBJ1-5
cdr3_length: 14
clone_size: .
v_call: TRBV19
d_call: .
cdr3_nt: TGTGCCAGTAGTATAGATTGGTCAGGGGCTCCCCAGCATTTT
cdr3_aa: CASSIDWSGAPQHF

j_call: TRBJ1-6
cdr3_length: 15
clone_size: .
v_call: TRBV6-5
d_call: .
cdr3_nt: TGTCTTAGGGAGGGAATCACGACCTGTAATTCACCCCTCCACTTT
cdr3_aa: CLREGITTCNSPLHF

j_call: TRBJ2-7
cdr3_length: 15
clone_size: .
v_call: TRBV5-1
d_call: .
cdr3_nt: TGCGCCAGCAGCCCCAGGGCGACGACCCCCTACGAGCAGTACTTC
cdr3_aa: CASSPRATTPYEQYF

j_call: TRBJ1-5
cdr3_length: 14
clone_size: .
v_call: TRBV28
d_call: .
cdr3_nt: TGTGCCAGCAGTTCCCGATGGCGCAATCAGCCCCAGCATTTT
cdr3_aa: CASSSRWRNQPQHF

j_call: TRBJ2-7
cdr3_length: 15
clone_size: once
v_call: TRBV27
d_call: TRBD2
cdr3_nt: TGTGCCAGCAGTTATGCGGGGGACCCTTATTACGAGCAGTACTTC
cdr3_aa: CASSYAGDPYYEQYF

j_call: TRBJ1-6
cdr3_length: 15
clone_size: .
v_call: TRBV28
d_call: TRBD1
cdr3_nt: TGTGCCAGCAGTTTGGACAGGGGCTATAATTCACCCCTCCACTTT
cdr3_aa: CASSLDRGYNSPLHF

j_call: TRBJ1-4
cdr3_length: 13
clone_size: .
v_call: TRBV7-2
d_call: TRBD1
cdr3_nt: TGTGCCAGCAGGAACTGGACAGGGGATAAACTGTTTTTT
cdr3_aa: CASRNWTGDKLFF